The next 26 T cell receptor beta chains were all read from a single sample in a study of T cell changes during pregnancy in multiple sclerosis. The data were produced by immunoSEQ multiplex PCR, yet TCRdb's version contains in-frame clones alone and is incomplete. The sample includes 48,000 or so clones, 88% of them seen just once. The sample in question was CD4+ T cells from peripheral blood mononuclear cells, obtained in the second trimester of pregnancy. The receptors were gathered from a female donor with multiple sclerosis, enrolled in a pregnancy study.

The genes are TRBV11-2 and TRBJ2-7, with a possible D match to TRBD1 (5 bases). V lost 3 bases and J 5 bases, leaving 8 bases between the germline ends. Germline values: CDR1 SGHAT, CDR2 FQNNGV. The CDR3 is made up of 12 amino acids. CDR3 DNA sequence: TGTGCCAGCAGCTTCCAGGGAAACGAGCAGTACTTC. Translation gives CASSFQGNEQYF.

The gene calls are TRBV11-2 and TRBJ2-1, with D possibly TRBD1 on 7 matching bases. This CDR3 comprises 12 residues. Germline values: CDR1 SGHAT, CDR2 FQNNGV. V dropped 4 bases and J dropped 14 bases, with 15 bases sitting between them. This CDR3 reads CASSSHRGLEFF. Here the CDR3 DNA reads TGTGCCAGCAGCTCCCACAGGGGACTTGAGTTCTTC.

This clone appeared once. This chain joins TRBV27 and TRBJ1-1; D uncertain. The germline gives CDR1 MNHEY, CDR2 SMNVEV (reference sequence). The V end lost 4 bases, the J end lost 4 bases, and 19 bases lay between the germline ends. This CDR3 is 16 amino acids long. CDR3 loop: CASSSLYEGTSTEAFF. CDR3 sequence (DNA): TGTGCCAGCAGTTCCCTCTACGAGGGAACGAGCACTGAAGCTTTCTTT.

This clone was counted once. The chain couples TRBV30 to TRBJ2-1, with D perhaps matching TRBD2 (5 bases). The germline V gene has CDR1 GTSNPN and CDR2 SVGIG (reference sequence). V shed 4 bases and J shed 0 bases, with 13 bases lying between them. The CDR3 length is 15 residues. The CDR3 sequence is CAWTGIQSSYNEQFF. CDR3 in DNA: TGTGCCTGGACCGGGATACAGAGCTCCTACAATGAGCAGTTCTTC.

Concerning this clone: Germline is not matched at one junction end, which may reflect a read error. The CDR3 here is CASSEGGRGAKNIRYF. CDR3 nucleotides: TGTGCCAGCAGTGAAGGGGGGAGGGGAGCCAAAAACATTCGGTACTTC. V and J are TRBV6-1 and TRBJ2-4; TRBD2 matches 7 bases. There are 16 residues in the CDR3. Per germline, CDR1 MNHNS and CDR2 SASEGT.

The V and J genes are TRBV5-4 and TRBJ2-2, with no clear D. Germline CDR1 and CDR2: SGHNT and YYREEE (reference sequence). There are 13 residues in the CDR3. V dropped 2 bases and J dropped 8 bases, with 10 bases sitting between them. The CDR3 nucleotides read TGTGCCAGCAGCTTCGACACTTTTGGGGAGCTGTTTTTT. It yields the protein CASSFDTFGELFF.

This clone turned up a few times. The chain links TRBV27 to TRBJ2-7; 9 bases match TRBD2. Germline V CDR1 and CDR2: MNHEY, SMNVEV (reference sequence). V was clipped by 6 bases and J by 12 bases; unmatched bases: 12. CDR3 length equals 13 residues. The CDR3 sequence: CASRPYLAGEGYF. The CDR3 DNA follows: TGTGCCAGCAGGCCCTACTTAGCGGGAGAAGGGTACTTC.

The V call is TRBV28, the J call TRBJ1-5; weak D call: TRBD1 (6 bases). There are 15 residues in the CDR3. Germline-derived CDR1 and CDR2 are MDHEN and SYDVKM. Trimming removed 1 base at V and 5 bases at J, with 12 bases between. The CDR3 loop reads CASSLLGQGDQPQHF. The CDR3 nucleotides read TGTGCCAGCAGTTTATTGGGACAAGGAGATCAGCCCCAGCATTTT.

The chain is built from TRBV30 and TRBJ1-1; 10 bases align to TRBD1. Looked up from germline, CDR1 is GTSNPN and CDR2 is SVGIG (reference sequence). V dropped 1 base and J dropped 8; count of bases not matched to a gene: 7. This CDR3 contains 14 residues. CDR3 DNA: TGTGCCTGGAGTGGACAGGGGGCTTTTAAGGAAGCTTTCTTT. It encodes CAWSGQGAFKEAFF.

The chain couples TRBV6-1 to TRBJ2-5; D might be TRBD1 (5 bases). The germline gives CDR1 MNHNS, CDR2 SASEGT. Trimming removed 2 bases from V and 0 bases from J, with 10 bases in between. CDR3 length equals 15 residues. In nucleotides, the CDR3 is TGTGCCAGCAGTGAATTCCAGGACAACCAAGAGACCCAGTACTTC. This gives the protein CASSEFQDNQETQYF.

V gene TRBV4-1 combines with J gene TRBJ2-1; 11 bases map to TRBD2. CDR1 and CDR2 (germline): MGHRA, YSYEKL. This CDR3 spans 15 amino acids. V trimming: 4 bases; J trimming: 7 bases; junction bases outside the gene matches: 6. The CDR3: CASSRTSGLSNEQFF. CDR3 coding DNA: TGCGCCAGCAGCCGGACTAGCGGGCTCTCGAATGAGCAGTTCTTC.

V is TRBV6-1 and J is TRBJ1-3, with a possible D match to TRBD1 (6 bases). The CDR3 extends over 17 amino acids. Germline V gene data show CDR1 as MNHNS and CDR2 as SASEGT. V was cut by 2 bases and J by 0 bases, with 14 bases left in between. The CDR3 here is CASSEFRGSSSGNTIYF. Here the CDR3 DNA reads TGTGCCAGCAGTGAATTTAGGGGGTCCAGCTCTGGAAACACCATATATTTT.

The V and J genes are TRBV10-3 and TRBJ2-5, with 12 positions matching TRBD1. The CDR3 is 15 amino acids. Germline CDR1 and CDR2: ENHRY and SYGVKD. The J segment lost 4 bases and the V segment lost 6 bases, leaving 6 bases of the junction unmatched. The CDR3 DNA follows: TGTGCCATCAGCGGGGACAGGGGGCGGGGAGAGACCCAGTACTTC. Amino acid sequence: CAISGDRGRGETQYF.

The CDR3 DNA sequence: TGCAGCAACAAAAGGGGACTAGCGGGCCCCCCAGTATCCTACAATGAGCAGTTCTTC. Translation: CSNKRGLAGPPVSYNEQFF. This chain links TRBV29-1 with TRBJ2-1; TRBD2 matches 12 bases. Germline loops: CDR1 SQVTM, CDR2 ANQGSEA. The CDR3 sequence is 19 residues long. V dropped 8 bases and J dropped 1; count of bases not matched to a gene: 18.

Concerning this clone: Additional DNA sequences in this sample encode the identical CDR3. The chain is built from TRBV5-1 and TRBJ1-4; a possible D gene is TRBD1 (6 bases). Trimming stripped 4 bases from V and 0 bases from J, with 13 bases between. Germline V gene data show CDR1 as SGHRS and CDR2 as YFSETQ. This CDR3 contains 16 residues. In DNA, the CDR3 is TGCGCCAGCAGCAGTCAGGGGCATGCAACTAATGAAAAACTGTTTTTT. Its translation is CASSSQGHATNEKLFF.

The V and J genes are TRBV2 and TRBJ2-3; weak D call: TRBD2 (6 bases). Trimming removed 7 bases from V and 1 base from J, with 12 bases in between. Germline V gene data show CDR1 as SNHLY and CDR2 as FYNNEI. This CDR3 contains 14 residues. The CDR3 reads CASTGGFGTDTQYF. Here the CDR3 DNA reads TGTGCCAGCACCGGAGGGTTTGGCACAGATACGCAGTATTTT.

The rearrangement joins TRBV2 to TRBJ1-1, with D perhaps TRBD1 (5 bases). V was trimmed by 4 bases and J by 4 bases, leaving 10 bases between them. This CDR3 is built from 13 residues. CDR1 is SNHLY, CDR2 FYNNEI, per germline. CDR3 bases: TGTGCCAGCAGTGGGGGGGTGGGCACTGAAGCTTTCTTT. This sequence encodes CASSGGVGTEAFF.

This rearrangement joins TRBV6-8 to TRBJ2-7; D perhaps matches TRBD2 (5 bases). Trimming shortened V by 9 bases and J by 0 bases, and 15 bases separated the two germline ends. From germline, CDR1 is MNHGY and CDR2 SAAAGT. The CDR3 spans 14 residues. This CDR3 is CAREVGRNSYEQYF. The CDR3, as DNA: TGTGCCAGGGAGGTCGGACGGAACTCCTACGAGCAGTACTTC.

The chain employs TRBV4-1 and TRBJ1-5; D possibly corresponds to TRBD1 (6 bases). V was clipped by 0 bases and J by 9 bases, with 15 bases between them. CDR1 MGHRA and CDR2 YSYEKL come from the germline V gene. The CDR3 has 15 residues. The DNA for the CDR3 is TGCGCCAGCAGCCAAGATAGGGGGGGCTCTTGGCCCCAGCATTTT. Its protein product is CASSQDRGGSWPQHF.

The chain combines TRBV19 with TRBJ1-1; possible D gene TRBD1, 5 bases. Germline CDR1 reads LNHDA; CDR2 reads SQIVND (reference sequence). The V gene lost 5 bases and the J gene lost 1 base, with 11 bases spanning the gap. There are 14 residues in the CDR3. CDR3 residues: CASSPGTGNTEAFF. Here the CDR3 DNA reads TGTGCCAGTAGTCCCGGAACAGGGAACACTGAAGCTTTCTTT.

The genes are TRBV7-9 and TRBJ2-1, with a weak D call TRBD2 (7 bases). The length of the CDR3 is 13 residues. V was pared by 4 bases and J by 9 bases, with 13 bases between. Per the germline V gene, CDR1 is SEHNR and CDR2 is FQNEAQ (reference sequence). The CDR3 here is CASSWAGEGEQFF. CDR3 DNA: TGTGCCAGCAGCTGGGCAGGGGAGGGTGAGCAGTTCTTC. Based on the CDR3 plus reference TRBV7-9 and TRBJ2-1, the full variable domain is DTGVSQNPRHKITKRGQNVTFRCDPISEHNRLYWYRQTLGQGPEFLTYFQNEAQLEKSRLLSDRFSAERPKGSFSTLEIQRTEQGDSAMYLCASSWAGEGEQFFGPGTRLTVL.

The chain uses TRBV7-2 and TRBJ2-1, with 9 bases that match TRBD2. This CDR3 region has 15 residues. Germline CDR1 is SGHTA and CDR2 is FQGNSA. V lost 3 bases to trimming and J lost 6 bases; unmatched junction nucleotides: 6. This CDR3 reads CASSFSGSPGNEQFF. The CDR3 DNA follows: TGTGCCAGCAGCTTTAGCGGGAGTCCAGGCAATGAGCAGTTCTTC.

The genes are TRBV5-6 and TRBJ1-3, with D possibly TRBD1 on 6 matching bases. Germline CDR1 SGHDT, CDR2 YYEEEE. This CDR3 comprises 16 residues. V was shortened by 4 bases and J by 0 bases, with 14 bases between the two germline ends. This CDR3 reads CASSILGQSSGNTIYF. CDR3 DNA sequence: TGTGCCAGCAGCATCCTCGGACAGAGCTCTGGAAACACCATATATTTT.

This sequence joins TRBV30 and TRBJ2-7; 7 bases map to TRBD1. Germline V gene data show CDR1 as GTSNPN and CDR2 as SVGIG (reference sequence). This CDR3 region has 11 residues. V shed 5 bases, J shed 6 bases, and the junction held 4 bases outside the gene matches. CDR3 coding DNA: TGTGCCTGGGTAGGGGACAGCGAGCAGTACTTC. It is translated as CAWVGDSEQYF.

V and J are TRBV4-1 and TRBJ2-2; D is perhaps TRBD1 (8 bases). The CDR3 is made up of 18 amino acids. The V end was cut by 4 bases, the J end by 0 bases, with 18 bases between. CDR1 MGHRA and CDR2 YSYEKL come from the germline V gene. CDR3: CASSLPQGDYTNTGELFF. The CDR3 coding sequence is TGCGCCAGCAGCCTACCACAGGGGGACTATACGAACACCGGGGAGCTGTTTTTT.

This clone turned up a few times. V usage is TRBV28 and J usage is TRBJ1-1; the D gene is possibly TRBD1 (6 bases). V was pared by 3 bases and J by 1 base, with 9 bases between. The CDR3 is 14 amino acids. Looked up from germline, CDR1 is MDHEN and CDR2 is SYDVKM. CDR3 sequence (DNA): TGTGCCAGCAGTTTGGCACAGGGGAACACTGAAGCTTTCTTT. Amino acid sequence: CASSLAQGNTEAFF.